What follows describes a single T cell receptor beta chain. Original data processing: Amplifying reference gene primers gave estimates of nucleated cell counts. Sequenced by immunoSEQ multiplex PCR; TCRdb stores in-frame clones only, minus some. The DNA was the basis for D and trimming; V, J and clone size are from that table. The sample holds under 200,000 clones, roughly nine tenths seen once. CDR3 length equals 15 residues. The V gene lost 1 base and the J gene lost 3 bases, with 12 bases spanning the gap. CDR1 and CDR2 (germline): LGHDT, YNNKEL (reference sequence). The sample comes from a study of blood T cell repertoires in COVID-19. On the study more broadly: Samples representing acute and convalescent COVID-19 were sourced from the United States, Italy and Spain. PBMCs, B-cell-depleted T cells, or T cells were the source of the cDNA or gDNA that made up the material.

Sequencing was performed on peripheral blood. This chain uses TRBV3-1 (or the pseudogene TRBV3-2) with TRBJ1-2; D may be TRBD1 (6 bases). The TCR comes from a man aged 55 to 70 with active or convalescent COVID-19. CDR3 in amino acids: CASSQGGGHYYGYTF. The CDR3 DNA reads as TGTGCCAGCAGCCAAGGGGGGGGACATTACTATGGCTACACCTTC.